Below, one TCR beta chain is given with its context. RNA, at about 0.45 to 1 ug, was reverse transcribed with random hexamers. An immunoSEQ multiplex PCR amplified TCR beta CDR3 over 54 Vbeta and 13 Jbeta. TCRdb re-derived calls from the immunoSEQ multiplex PCR reads in MiXCR, one entry per CDR3 protein. The sample has a few hundred thousand distinct CDR3 sequences; 85% to 90% are singletons. This sample was included in a study of CD8 T cells in Susac syndrome. CD8+ and CD4+ T cells from blood underwent TCR beta sequencing, which was carried out in a high-throughput format. V dropped 0 bases and J dropped 0 bases, with 12 bases sitting between them. Germline CDR1 and CDR2: MNHEY and SVGAGI. The CDR3 totals 16 residues.

This chain links TRBV6-5 with TRBJ2-7; D may be TRBD1 (6 bases). The sequence derives from a human donor with multiple sclerosis. Sequenced material: CD8+ T cells from PBMCs. CDR3 sequence: CASSYSSIGGSYEQYF. The CDR3 bases are TGTGCCAGCAGTTACTCGAGCATAGGGGGCTCCTACGAGCAGTACTTC.